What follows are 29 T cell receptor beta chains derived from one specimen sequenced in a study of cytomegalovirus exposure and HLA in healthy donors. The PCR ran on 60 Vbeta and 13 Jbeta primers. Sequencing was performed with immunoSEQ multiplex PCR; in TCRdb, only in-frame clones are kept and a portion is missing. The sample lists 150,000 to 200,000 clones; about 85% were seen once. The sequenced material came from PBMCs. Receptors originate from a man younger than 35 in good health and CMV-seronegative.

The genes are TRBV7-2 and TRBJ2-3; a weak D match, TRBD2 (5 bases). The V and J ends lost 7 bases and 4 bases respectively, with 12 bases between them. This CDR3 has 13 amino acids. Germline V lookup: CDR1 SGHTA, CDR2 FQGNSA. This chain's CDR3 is CASKKAGSDTQYF. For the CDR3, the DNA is TGTGCCAGCAAGAAGGCGGGTTCAGATACGCAGTATTTT.

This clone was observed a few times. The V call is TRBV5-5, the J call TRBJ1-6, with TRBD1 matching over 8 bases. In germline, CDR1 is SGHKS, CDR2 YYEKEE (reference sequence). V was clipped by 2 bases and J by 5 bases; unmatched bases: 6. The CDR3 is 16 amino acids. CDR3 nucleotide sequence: TGTGCCAGCAGCTTCCAGACAGGGGTAAATAATTCACCCCTCCACTTT. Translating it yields CASSFQTGVNNSPLHF.

The CDR3 loop reads CASSLSRGLDYYGYTF. The CDR3 bases are TGTGCCAGCAGTTTAAGCAGGGGGTTGGATTACTATGGCTACACCTTC. J is TRBJ1-2 and V is TRBV27; 7 bases map to TRBD1. The CDR3 is made up of 16 amino acids. The V gene's germline CDR1 is MNHEY and CDR2 SMNVEV (reference sequence). V trimming: 2 bases; J trimming: 3 bases; junction bases outside the gene matches: 9.

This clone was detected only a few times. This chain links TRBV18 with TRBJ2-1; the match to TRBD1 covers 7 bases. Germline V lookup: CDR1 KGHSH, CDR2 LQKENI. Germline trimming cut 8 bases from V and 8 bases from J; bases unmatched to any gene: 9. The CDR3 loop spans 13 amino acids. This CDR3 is CASLTRGSDEQFF. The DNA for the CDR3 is TGTGCCAGCCTCACCAGGGGGAGCGATGAGCAGTTCTTC.

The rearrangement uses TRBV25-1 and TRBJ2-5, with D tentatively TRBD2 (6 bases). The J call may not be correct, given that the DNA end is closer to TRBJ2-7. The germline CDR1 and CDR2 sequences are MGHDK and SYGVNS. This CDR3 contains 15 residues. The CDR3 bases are TGTGCCAGCAGTGCCGGGAGTTACCTCCTATACGAGCAGTACTTC. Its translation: CASSAGSYLLYEQYF.

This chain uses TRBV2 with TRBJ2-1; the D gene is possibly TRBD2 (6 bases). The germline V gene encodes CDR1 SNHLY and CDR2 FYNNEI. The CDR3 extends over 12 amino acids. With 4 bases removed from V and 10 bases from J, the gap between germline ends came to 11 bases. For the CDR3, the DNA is TGTGCCAGCAGTGGACTAGGATGGGAGCAGTTCTTC. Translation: CASSGLGWEQFF.

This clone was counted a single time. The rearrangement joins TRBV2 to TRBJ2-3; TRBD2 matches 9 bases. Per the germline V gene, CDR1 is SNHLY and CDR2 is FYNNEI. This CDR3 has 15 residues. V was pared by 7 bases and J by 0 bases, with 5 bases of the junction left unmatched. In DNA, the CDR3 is TGTGCCAGCACATTAGCGGGAGCTAGCACAGATACGCAGTATTTT. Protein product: CASTLAGASTDTQYF.

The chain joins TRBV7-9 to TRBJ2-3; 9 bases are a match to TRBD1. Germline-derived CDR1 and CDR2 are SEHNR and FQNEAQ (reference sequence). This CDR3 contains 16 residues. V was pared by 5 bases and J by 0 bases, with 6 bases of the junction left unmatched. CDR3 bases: TGTGCCAGCAGCGTCACAGGGGGCCTTAGCACAGATACGCAGTATTTT. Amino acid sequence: CASSVTGGLSTDTQYF.

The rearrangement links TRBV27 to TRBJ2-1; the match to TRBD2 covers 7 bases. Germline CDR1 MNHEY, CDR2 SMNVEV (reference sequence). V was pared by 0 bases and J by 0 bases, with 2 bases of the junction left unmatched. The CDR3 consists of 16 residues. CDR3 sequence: CASSLSGLSSYNEQFF. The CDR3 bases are TGTGCCAGCAGTTTATCGGGACTATCCTCCTACAATGAGCAGTTCTTC.

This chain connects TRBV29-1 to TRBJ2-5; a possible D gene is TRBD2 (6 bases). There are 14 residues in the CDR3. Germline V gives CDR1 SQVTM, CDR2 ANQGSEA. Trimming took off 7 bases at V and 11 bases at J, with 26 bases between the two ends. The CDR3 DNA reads TGCAGCGCCCAGGGAGGCCGGGGCGGCTTGGGGCAGTACTTC. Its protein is CSAQGGRGGLGQYF.

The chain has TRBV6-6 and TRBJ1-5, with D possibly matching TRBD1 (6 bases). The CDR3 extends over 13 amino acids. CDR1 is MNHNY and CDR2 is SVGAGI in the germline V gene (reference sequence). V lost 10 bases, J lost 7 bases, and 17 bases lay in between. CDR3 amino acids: CATEGGVRQPQHF. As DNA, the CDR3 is TGTGCCACCGAAGGGGGAGTACGGCAGCCCCAGCATTTT.

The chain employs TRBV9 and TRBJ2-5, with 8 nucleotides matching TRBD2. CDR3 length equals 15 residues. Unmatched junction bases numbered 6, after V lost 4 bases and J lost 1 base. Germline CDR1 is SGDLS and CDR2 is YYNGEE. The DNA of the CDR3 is TGTGCCAGCAGCCCCCGGGAGGGAGTCCAAGAGACCCAGTACTTC. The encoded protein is CASSPREGVQETQYF.

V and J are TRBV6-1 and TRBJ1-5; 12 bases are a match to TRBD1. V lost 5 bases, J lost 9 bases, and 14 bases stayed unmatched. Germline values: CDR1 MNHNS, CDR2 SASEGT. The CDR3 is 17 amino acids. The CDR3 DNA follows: TGTGCCAGCAGTCAAGGACTACCGGGACAGGGGGCTGGGCCCCAGCATTTT. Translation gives CASSQGLPGQGAGPQHF.

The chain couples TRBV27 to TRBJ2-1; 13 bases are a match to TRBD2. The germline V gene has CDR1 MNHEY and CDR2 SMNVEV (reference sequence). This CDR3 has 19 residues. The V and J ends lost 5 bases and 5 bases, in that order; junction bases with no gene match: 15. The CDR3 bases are TGTGCCAGCAGTGTAGACTATGGACTAGCGGGAGCTTACCACAATGAGCAGTTCTTC. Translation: CASSVDYGLAGAYHNEQFF.

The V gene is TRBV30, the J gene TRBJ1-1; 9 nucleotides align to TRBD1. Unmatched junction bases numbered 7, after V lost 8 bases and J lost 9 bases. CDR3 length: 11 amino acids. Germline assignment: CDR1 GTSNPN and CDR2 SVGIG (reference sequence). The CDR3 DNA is TGTGCCCAACAGGGGGCGCGGAAAGCTTTCTTT. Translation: CAQQGARKAFF.

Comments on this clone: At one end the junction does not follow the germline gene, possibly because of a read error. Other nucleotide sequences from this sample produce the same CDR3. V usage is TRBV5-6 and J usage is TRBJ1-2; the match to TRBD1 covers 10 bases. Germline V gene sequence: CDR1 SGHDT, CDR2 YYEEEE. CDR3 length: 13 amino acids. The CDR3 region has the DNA TGTGCTAGCAGCCCGGACAGGGGGGATGGCTACACCTTC. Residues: CASSPDRGDGYTF.

For the CDR3, the DNA is TGCAGTGTCAGAATCGACGAGCAGTACTTC. Protein: CSVRIDEQYF. The gene calls are TRBV20-1 and TRBJ2-7, with D unresolved. This CDR3 has 10 residues. V was cut by 7 bases and J by 5 bases, with 9 bases left in between. Germline loops: CDR1 DFQATT, CDR2 SNEGSKA (reference sequence).

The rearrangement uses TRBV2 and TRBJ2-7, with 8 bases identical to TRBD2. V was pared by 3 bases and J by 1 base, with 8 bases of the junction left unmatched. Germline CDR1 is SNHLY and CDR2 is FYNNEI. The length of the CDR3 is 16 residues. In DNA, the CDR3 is TGTGCCAGCAGTGATACGGGGGGGCCGGGATCCTACGAGCAGTACTTC. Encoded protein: CASSDTGGPGSYEQYF.

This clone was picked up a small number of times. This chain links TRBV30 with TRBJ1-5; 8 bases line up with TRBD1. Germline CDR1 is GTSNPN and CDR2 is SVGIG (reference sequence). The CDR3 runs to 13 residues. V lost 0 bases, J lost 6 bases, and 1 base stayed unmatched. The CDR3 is CAWSVGTGQPQHF. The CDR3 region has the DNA TGTGCCTGGAGTGTAGGGACAGGTCAGCCCCAGCATTTT.

This CDR3 is CASSSTKPGQRYYEQYF. CDR3 DNA: TGTGCCAGCAGCTCAACGAAACCGGGACAGCGATATTACGAGCAGTACTTC. The V and J genes are TRBV7-9 and TRBJ2-7; TRBD1 agrees at 7 bases. The CDR3 runs 17 residues. J was trimmed by 4 bases and V by 4 bases; bases with no gene match: 16. CDR1 SEHNR and CDR2 FQNEAQ come from the germline V gene (reference sequence). Using reference TRBV7-9 and TRBJ2-7 for the parts outside the CDR3, the full variable domain is DTGVSQNPRHKITKRGQNVTFRCDPISEHNRLYWYRQTLGQGPEFLTYFQNEAQLEKSRLLSDRFSAERPKGSFSTLEIQRTEQGDSAMYLCASSSTKPGQRYYEQYFGPGTRLTVT.

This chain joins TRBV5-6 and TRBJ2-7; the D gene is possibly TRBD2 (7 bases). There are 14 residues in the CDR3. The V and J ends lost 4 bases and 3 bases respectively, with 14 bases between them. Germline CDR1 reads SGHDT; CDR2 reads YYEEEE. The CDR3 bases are TGTGCCAGCAGCCCCCGAGGGGGGGTCTACGAGCAGTACTTC. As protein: CASSPRGGVYEQYF.

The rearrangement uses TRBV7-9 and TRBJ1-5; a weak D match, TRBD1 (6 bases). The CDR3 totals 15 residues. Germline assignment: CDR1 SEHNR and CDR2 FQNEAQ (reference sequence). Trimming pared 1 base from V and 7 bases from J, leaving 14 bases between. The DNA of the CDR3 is TGTGCCAGCAGCTTAGGACAGGCCGGGGTACAGCCCCAGCATTTT. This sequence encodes CASSLGQAGVQPQHF. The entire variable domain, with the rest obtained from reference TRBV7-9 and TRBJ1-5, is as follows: DTGVSQNPRHKITKRGQNVTFRCDPISEHNRLYWYRQTLGQGPEFLTYFQNEAQLEKSRLLSDRFSAERPKGSFSTLEIQRTEQGDSAMYLCASSLGQAGVQPQHFGDGTRLSIL.

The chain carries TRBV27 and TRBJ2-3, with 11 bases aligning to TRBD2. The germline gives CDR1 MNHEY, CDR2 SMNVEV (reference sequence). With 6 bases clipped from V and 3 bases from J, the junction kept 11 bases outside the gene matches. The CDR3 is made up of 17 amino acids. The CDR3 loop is CASSPGTSGIRTDTQYF. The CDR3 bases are TGTGCCAGCAGCCCAGGGACTAGCGGAATTCGAACAGATACGCAGTATTTT.

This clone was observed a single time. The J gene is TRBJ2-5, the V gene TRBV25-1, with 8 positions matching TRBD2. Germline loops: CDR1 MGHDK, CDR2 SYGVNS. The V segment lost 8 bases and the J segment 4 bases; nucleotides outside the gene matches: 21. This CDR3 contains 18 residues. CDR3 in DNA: TGTGCCAGCCTCGGGAGACTAGCGACCCTTTCCCGCCCAGAGACCCAGTACTTC. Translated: CASLGRLATLSRPETQYF.

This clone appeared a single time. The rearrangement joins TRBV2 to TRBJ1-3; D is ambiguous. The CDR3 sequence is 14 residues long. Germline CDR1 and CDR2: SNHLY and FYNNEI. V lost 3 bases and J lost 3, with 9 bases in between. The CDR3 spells CASSDSVLGNTIYF. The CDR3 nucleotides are TGTGCCAGCAGTGATTCAGTTCTTGGAAACACCATATATTTT.

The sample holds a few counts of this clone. CDR3 nucleotide sequence: TGTGCCAGCAGCCAATATGTCAACACTGAAGCTTTCTTT. Amino acids: CASSQYVNTEAFF. The rearrangement uses TRBV14 and TRBJ1-1, with D hard to call. The ends were cut back, 2 bases at V and 2 bases at J, with 6 bases in the middle. The V gene's germline CDR1 is SGHDN and CDR2 FVKESK. The CDR3 spans 13 residues.

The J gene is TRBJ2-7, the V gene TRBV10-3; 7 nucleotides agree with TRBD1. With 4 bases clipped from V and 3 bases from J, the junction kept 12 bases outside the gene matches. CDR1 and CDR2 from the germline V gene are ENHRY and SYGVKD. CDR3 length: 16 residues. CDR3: CAISGFEGQRFYEQYF. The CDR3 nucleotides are TGTGCCATCAGTGGGTTTGAGGGACAGAGATTCTACGAGCAGTACTTC.

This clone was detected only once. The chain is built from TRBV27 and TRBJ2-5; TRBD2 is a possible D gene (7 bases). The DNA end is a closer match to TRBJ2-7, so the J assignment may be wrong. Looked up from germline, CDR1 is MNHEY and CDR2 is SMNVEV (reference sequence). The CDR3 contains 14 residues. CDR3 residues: CASHGGGALYEQYF. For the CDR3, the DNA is TGTGCCAGCCATGGAGGGGGGGCTCTATACGAGCAGTACTTC.

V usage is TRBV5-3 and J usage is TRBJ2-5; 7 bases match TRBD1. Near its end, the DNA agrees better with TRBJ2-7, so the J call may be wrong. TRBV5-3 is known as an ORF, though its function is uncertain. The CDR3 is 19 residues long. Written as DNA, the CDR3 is TGTGCCAGAAGCCCCGGCACAGGGGCCTCAGTGGTCGCACGCGACGAGCAGTACTTC. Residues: CARSPGTGASVVARDEQYF.